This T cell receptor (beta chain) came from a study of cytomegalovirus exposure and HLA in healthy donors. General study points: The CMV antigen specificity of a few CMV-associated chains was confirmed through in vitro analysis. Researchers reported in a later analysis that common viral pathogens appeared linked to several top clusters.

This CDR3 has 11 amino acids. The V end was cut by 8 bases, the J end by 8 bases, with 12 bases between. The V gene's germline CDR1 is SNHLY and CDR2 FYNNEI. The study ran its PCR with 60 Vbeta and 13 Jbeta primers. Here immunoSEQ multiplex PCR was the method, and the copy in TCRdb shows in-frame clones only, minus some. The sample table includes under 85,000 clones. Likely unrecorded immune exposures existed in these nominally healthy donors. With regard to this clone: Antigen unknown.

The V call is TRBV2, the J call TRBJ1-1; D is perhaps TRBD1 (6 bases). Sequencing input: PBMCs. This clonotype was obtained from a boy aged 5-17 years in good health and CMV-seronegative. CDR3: CASSRTAEAFF. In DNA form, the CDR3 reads TGTGCCAGCTCCCGGACAGCAGAAGCTTTCTTT.